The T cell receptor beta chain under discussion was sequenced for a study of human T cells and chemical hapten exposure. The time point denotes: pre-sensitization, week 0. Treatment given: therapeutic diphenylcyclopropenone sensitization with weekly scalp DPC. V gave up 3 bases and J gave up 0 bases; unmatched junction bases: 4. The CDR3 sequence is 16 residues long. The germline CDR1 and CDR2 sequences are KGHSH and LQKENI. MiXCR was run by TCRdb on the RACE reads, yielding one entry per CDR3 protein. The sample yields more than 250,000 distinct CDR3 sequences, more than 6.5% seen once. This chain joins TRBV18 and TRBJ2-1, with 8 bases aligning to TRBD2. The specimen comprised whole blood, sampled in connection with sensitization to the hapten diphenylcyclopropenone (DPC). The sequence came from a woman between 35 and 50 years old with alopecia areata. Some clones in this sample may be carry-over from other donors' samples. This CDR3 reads CASSPPGGGSYNEQFF. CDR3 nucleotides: TGTGCCAGCTCACCCCCCGGGGGGGGCTCCTACAATGAGCAGTTCTTC.